This T cell receptor (beta chain) was documented in a study of cytotoxic CD8 clonotypes in ibrutinib-treated CLL. Study summary: Investigators reported about 24 partial and 2 complete responses; after median 68 months, roughly 15 patients remained remitted and about 12 progressed.

Study observations and caveats: Treatment left the uncommon public clonotypes either contracted or stable in frequency. Collection times varied between progressing and sustained-remission patients.

About this clone: Its antigen is currently unknown.

This CDR3 is built from 13 residues. The V and J ends lost 1 base and 11 bases respectively, with 12 bases between them. The germline CDR1 and CDR2 sequences are LGHNA and YNFKEQ. Clones were sequenced by immunoSEQ multiplex PCR, and TCRdb holds only the in-frame ones, with some missing. The sample has approximately 340,000 clones; 67% are singletons. V gene TRBV4-2 combines with J gene TRBJ2-1; D unclear. Material: PBMCs, obtained after 36 months of ibrutinib treatment. The origin of this receptor is a human donor with chronic lymphocytic leukemia. The DNA of the CDR3 is TGTGCCAGCAGCCAAGTGCCCAACCGGCAGCAGTTCTTC. Protein sequence: CASSQVPNRQQFF.